This TCR beta chain appears in the sequencing data of a study of Ad26.COV2.S vaccination and SARS-CoV-2 variants. Study conclusions and caveats: Marked by substantial breadth, spike-specific CD8+ and CD4+ T cell responses were reportedly seen after vaccination.

This clone was counted only a few times. The antigen is unknown. Sequencing used immunoSEQ multiplex PCR; TCRdb keeps in-frame clones, though not all of them. This sample yields hundreds of thousands of clones, of which 89% are seen a single time; around 1.4% belongs to the top ten. V was pared by 2 bases and J by 8 bases, with 22 bases between. The CDR3 contains 17 residues. The germline V gene encodes CDR1 MNHEY and CDR2 SMNVEV (reference sequence). Documented treatment: roughly 20 received Ad26.COV2.S at low or high dose, single or two shots; about 5 received placebo; per-sample allocation not given. After the first vaccine or placebo injection, samples were drawn on day 63. A Boston donor was an adult aged 18-55 years.

The receptor was derived from a person aged 18 to 59 who received the Ad26.COV2.S COVID-19 vaccine or a placebo. This rearrangement joins TRBV27 to TRBJ2-1; D perhaps matches TRBD2 (5 bases). This specimen was peripheral blood, taken in a trial of Ad26.COV2.S vaccine versus placebo. The CDR3 coding sequence is TGTGCCAGCAGTTTAACGGCTAGCCGGCCCCTGGTAGATGAGCAGTTCTTC. This sequence encodes CASSLTASRPLVDEQFF.